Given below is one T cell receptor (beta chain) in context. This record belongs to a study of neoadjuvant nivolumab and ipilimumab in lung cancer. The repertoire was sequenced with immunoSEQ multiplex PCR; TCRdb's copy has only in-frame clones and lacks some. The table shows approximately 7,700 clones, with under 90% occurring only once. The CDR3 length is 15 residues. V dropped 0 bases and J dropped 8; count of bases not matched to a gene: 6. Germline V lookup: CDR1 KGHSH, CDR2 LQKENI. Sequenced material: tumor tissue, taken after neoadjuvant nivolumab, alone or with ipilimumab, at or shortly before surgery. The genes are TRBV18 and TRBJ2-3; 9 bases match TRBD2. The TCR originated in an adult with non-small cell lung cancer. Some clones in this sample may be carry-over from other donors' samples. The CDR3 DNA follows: TGTGCCAGCTCACCACCGGCGGGAGGGCCAGTTACGCAGTATTTT. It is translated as CASSPPAGGPVTQYF.